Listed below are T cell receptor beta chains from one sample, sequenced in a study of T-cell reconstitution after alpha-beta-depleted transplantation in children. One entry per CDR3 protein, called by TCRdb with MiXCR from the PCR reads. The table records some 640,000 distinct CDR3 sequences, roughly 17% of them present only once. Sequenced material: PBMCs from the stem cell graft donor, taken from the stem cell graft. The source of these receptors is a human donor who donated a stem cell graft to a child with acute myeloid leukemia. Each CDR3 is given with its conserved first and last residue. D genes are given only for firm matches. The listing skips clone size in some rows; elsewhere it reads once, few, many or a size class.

TGTGCCACCAGTGATGTGATAGGTGGGGGTGGTAGCGGTGAGCAGTTCTTC | CATSDVIGGGGSGEQFF | . | . | TRBJ2-1 | TRBV24-1
TGCAGCGTTGAAAATTGGGGTAGGGGGCCTAGCGGGGGTTTCAATGAGCAGTTCTTC | CSVENWGRGPSGGFNEQFF | few | TRBD2 | TRBJ2-1 | TRBV29-1
TGTGCCAGCAGCTTAGGGGGGGAGAGCTCCTACGAGCAGTACTTC | CASSLGGESSYEQYF | . | . | TRBJ2-7 | TRBV7-2
TGTGCCAGTCACCCGGGGGCGGGTACGCAGTATTTT | CASHPGAGTQYF | many | . | TRBJ2-3 | TRBV6-5
TGTGCCAGCAGTCTACTACAGGGGGCGGGGGGCTACACCTTC | CASSLLQGAGGYTF | few | TRBD1 | TRBJ1-2 | TRBV6-5
TGCAGTGCTAGAGATTCGGAGGGGCCGAACACTGAAGCTTTCTTT | CSARDSEGPNTEAFF | . | . | TRBJ1-1 | TRBV20-1
TGTGCCAGCAGCCAACTTAGGTCGGACACCGGGGAGCTGTTTTTT | CASSQLRSDTGELFF | . | . | TRBJ2-2 | TRBV7-9
TGTGCCAGCGTTGACAAGATCGCTGAAGCTTTCTTT | CASVDKIAEAFF | many | . | TRBJ1-1 | TRBV12-3/TRBV12-4
TGTGCCAGCAGCCATCCTGACAAGGAAGAGACCCAGTACTTC | CASSHPDKEETQYF | few | . | TRBJ2-5 | TRBV5-4
TGCGCCAGCAGCGAAGACCGGGACAGCTCAGATACGCAGTATTTT | CASSEDRDSSDTQYF | many | TRBD1 | TRBJ2-3 | TRBV4-3
TGTGCCAGCAGCTCACGACAGACCGGGCGGGGGAATGAGCAGTTCTTC | CASSSRQTGRGNEQFF | many | TRBD2 | TRBJ2-1 | TRBV6-1
TGCAGCGTTGGGGACAGGGAACGCTACACCTTC | CSVGDRERYTF | few | TRBD1 | TRBJ1-2 | TRBV29-1
TGTGCCAGCAGCGTAGGGGGGGGGCGAGGTGAGCAGTTCTTC | CASSVGGGRGEQFF | few | . | TRBJ2-1 | TRBV9
TGCAGTGCCCTCCCCCGACAGGGGAACACTGAAGCTTTCTTT | CSALPRQGNTEAFF | . | TRBD1 | TRBJ1-1 | TRBV20-1
TGTGCCAGCTCACCGAGGGTTCACTCCTACAATGAGCAGTTCTTC | CASSPRVHSYNEQFF | . | . | TRBJ2-1 | TRBV18
TGCAGTGCTAGTCGGAGCCCCCTTCCAACTAATGAAAAACTGTTTTTT | CSASRSPLPTNEKLFF | many | . | TRBJ1-4 | TRBV20-1
TGCAGTGCTCCACAGGCTTACAATCAGTACCAGCATTTT | CSAPQAYNQYQHF | . | . | TRBJ1-5 | TRBV20-1
TGTGCCAGCAGCCTCAGGCAGCAGGGACAAGAGACCCAGTACTTC | CASSLRQQGQETQYF | many | . | TRBJ2-5 | TRBV7-2
TGTGCCAGCAGCGTAACCGGGACGGCGAACACTGAAGCTTTCTTT | CASSVTGTANTEAFF | many | . | TRBJ1-1 | TRBV9
TGTGCCAGCGGAACGACAGGGATCGGGAATTCACCCCTCCACTTT | CASGTTGIGNSPLHF | few | TRBD1 | TRBJ1-6 | TRBV12-3/TRBV12-4
TGCAGTGCTAGTGACTGGGGACAGGGGGCAATTGAAGCTTTCTTT | CSASDWGQGAIEAFF | many | TRBD1 | TRBJ1-1 | TRBV20-1
TGCAGCGCCCGACAGGGGGGACAAGAGACCCAGTACTTC | CSARQGGQETQYF | many | TRBD1 | TRBJ2-5 | TRBV29-1
TGTGCCAGCGGTTTCGGTAATCAGCCCCAGCATTTT | CASGFGNQPQHF | many | . | TRBJ1-5 | TRBV6-5
TGCAGCGTTGAAGTTGGCGCGAATCAGCCCCAGCATTTT | CSVEVGANQPQHF | many | . | TRBJ1-5 | TRBV29-1
TGTGCCAGCAGCTTGGGACCCGGAGATACGCAGTATTTT | CASSLGPGDTQYF | many | . | TRBJ2-3 | TRBV7-2
TGTGCCAGCAGCCAAGATCCAGGAAACACTGAAGCTTTCTTT | CASSQDPGNTEAFF | many | . | TRBJ1-1 | TRBV4-2
TGTGCCAGCAGCTTAGGCGGACTGTACAATGGCTACACCTTC | CASSLGGLYNGYTF | . | . | TRBJ1-2 | TRBV7-9
TGTGCCAGCAGTGACGTCAGAGGCACAGATACGCAGTATTTT | CASSDVRGTDTQYF | . | . | TRBJ2-3 | TRBV11-1
TGCGCCAGCAGCTTCCGAGATATCTCTGGGGCCAACGTCCTGACTTTC | CASSFRDISGANVLTF | . | . | TRBJ2-6 | TRBV5-1
TGTGCCAGCAGTGTAAGCGGCTCCCGAAGCAATGAGCAGTTCTTC | CASSVSGSRSNEQFF | . | . | TRBJ2-1 | TRBV2
TGCAGTGCTGGGCGAAACACAGGAGGGGGCGGCTACACCTTC | CSAGRNTGGGGYTF | . | TRBD1 | TRBJ1-2 | TRBV20-1
TGCAGTGCGGCTTCAGGGGGGAGTCCGTTCTTC | CSAASGGSPFF | many | . | TRBJ2-1 | TRBV20-1
TGCAGCGCAGCGGGGGGCCGCACAGATACGCAGTATTTT | CSAAGGRTDTQYF | many | TRBD2 | TRBJ2-3 | TRBV29-1
TGTGCCAGCAGCTTTGGAGCGGGGGAGCTGTTTTTT | CASSFGAGELFF | many | . | TRBJ2-2 | TRBV12-3/TRBV12-4
TGTGCCAGCAGCTTAGGGACAGGGACGAGGTACGAGCAGTACTTC | CASSLGTGTRYEQYF | . | TRBD1 | TRBJ2-7 | TRBV7-6
TGTGCCAGCAGCCGCCGGGACAGGGGTCCAAAACTGTTTTTT | CASSRRDRGPKLFF | few | TRBD1 | TRBJ1-4 | TRBV12-3/TRBV12-4
TGTGCCAGCAGTTTGGGGCAGACACCCCTCCACTTT | CASSLGQTPLHF | many | . | TRBJ1-6 | TRBV27
TGTGCCAGCACCCGTGACGTTGCGGGGTGGTACAATGAGCAGTTCTTC | CASTRDVAGWYNEQFF | few | . | TRBJ2-1 | TRBV5-6
TGTGCCACCAGCAGAGTGGGTGGGGATACGCAGTATTTT | CATSRVGGDTQYF | many | . | TRBJ2-3 | TRBV15
TGTGCCAGCACCATGGGACCCGTAGGTGAGCCCCAGCATTTT | CASTMGPVGEPQHF | . | . | TRBJ1-5 | TRBV7-2
TGTGCCAGCAGCTTAGGGCTAGCGGGGCCACGTAGCACAGATACGCAGTATTTT | CASSLGLAGPRSTDTQYF | . | TRBD2 | TRBJ2-3 | TRBV7-2
TGTGCCAGCAGCAATCGATTCGACAGGGTGGAGGACTATGGCTACACCTTC | CASSNRFDRVEDYGYTF | few | . | TRBJ1-2 | TRBV21-1
TGTGCCAGCAGTTACATTGGGGACAGGGAGTACAATGAGCAGTTCTTC | CASSYIGDREYNEQFF | . | TRBD1 | TRBJ2-1 | TRBV6-2/TRBV6-3
TGTGCCAGCAGCTTAATTGCGACTCGAGGCACTGAAGCTTTCTTT | CASSLIATRGTEAFF | few | . | TRBJ1-1 | TRBV7-2
TGCAGTGCTAGCAGGGGAAAGGACGAGCAGTACTTC | CSASRGKDEQYF | many | . | TRBJ2-7 | TRBV20-1
TGCGCCAGCAGCTTGGAAGCGGGGGGGCCCACAGATACGCAGTATTTT | CASSLEAGGPTDTQYF | once | TRBD2 | TRBJ2-3 | TRBV5-1
TGTGCCAGCAGCTCCCAGAGTAAAATATACAATGAGCAGTTCTTC | CASSSQSKIYNEQFF | many | . | TRBJ2-1 | TRBV6-2/TRBV6-3
TGTGCCAGCAGTTTAGTTAAACAGGGGGCAGAGACCCAGTACTTC | CASSLVKQGAETQYF | many | TRBD1 | TRBJ2-5 | TRBV27
TGCGCCAGCAGCTTGGCCTGGGAGAACACTGAAGCTTTCTTT | CASSLAWENTEAFF | many | . | TRBJ1-1 | TRBV5-1
TGTGCCAGCAGCTTAGCGCTGAGGGGGCGAAGCCAAGAGACCCAGTACTTC | CASSLALRGRSQETQYF | . | TRBD1 | TRBJ2-5 | TRBV7-2
TGTGCCAGCAGCCCCAGGGGGAGCACAGATACGCAGTATTTT | CASSPRGSTDTQYF | many | TRBD1 | TRBJ2-3 | TRBV6-4
TGTGCCAGCAGCCGCAGACTAGCGGGGGTGAACACCGGGGAGCTGTTTTTT | CASSRRLAGVNTGELFF | . | TRBD2 | TRBJ2-2 | TRBV7-2
TGCGCCAGCAGCCGTCAACTAAGGGGGGTCCAAGGTGAAAAACTGTTTTTT | CASSRQLRGVQGEKLFF | . | . | TRBJ1-4 | TRBV4-3
TGTGCCAGCAGTTTGGAGGGTGGTAATTCACCCCTCCACTTT | CASSLEGGNSPLHF | many | . | TRBJ1-6 | TRBV5-1
TGTGCCACCCTAGTGGGGGACAGGGGTAATGAGCAGTTCTTC | CATLVGDRGNEQFF | few | TRBD1 | TRBJ2-1 | TRBV10-3
TGCGCCAGCAGCCATGGGGACAGGGATGGGGATGGCTACACCTTC | CASSHGDRDGDGYTF | few | TRBD1 | TRBJ1-2 | TRBV4-3
TGCAGTCTCGGCGGGCAGGGGGCGAATGGCTACACCTTC | CSLGGQGANGYTF | . | TRBD1 | TRBJ1-2 | TRBV20-1
TGCGCCAGCACTCCAGCCGGGTTAGATAATTCACCCCTCCACTTT | CASTPAGLDNSPLHF | few | . | TRBJ1-6 | TRBV5-1
TGCGCCAGCAGTGAAGTAAGCCGCTACACCGGGGAGCTGTTTTTT | CASSEVSRYTGELFF | . | . | TRBJ2-2 | TRBV5-1
TGCAGTGCTAGGGCGTTTCAGAACACTGAAGCTTTCTTT | CSARAFQNTEAFF | many | . | TRBJ1-1 | TRBV20-1